This T cell receptor beta chain was sequenced for a study of control samples from healthy donors and cancer patients. The CDR3 is made up of 11 amino acids. Germline loops: CDR1 KGHDR, CDR2 SFDVKD. The V and J ends lost 7 bases and 5 bases respectively, with 7 bases between them. Some clones are missing from TCRdb's copy, which holds only in-frame ones; the method was immunoSEQ multiplex PCR. Of roughly 130,000 clones in the sample, under 95% were seen once. The chain links TRBV24-1 to TRBJ1-1; maybe TRBD1 (6 bases). Sequencing used blood. This receptor was obtained from a man aged 18-30 years in good health. CDR3 nucleotide sequence: TGTGCCACCAGCCAGGGGACTGAAGCTTTCTTT. Its protein product is CATSQGTEAFF.